What follows describes a single TCR beta chain. Its target is unknown. This specimen comes from a study of T cell responses to AZD1222 COVID-19 vaccine. Findings of the study overall: The study identified only five to seven AZD1222 recipients as seropositive at baseline. Without day 14 samples, only post-peak T cell repertoires were studied.

There are 12 residues in the CDR3. Trimming took off 7 bases at V and 2 bases at J, with 11 bases between the two ends. Germline V CDR1 and CDR2: SQVTM, ANQGSEA. Sequenced by immunoSEQ multiplex PCR; TCRdb stores in-frame clones only, minus some. This sample has some 120,000 clones, with 75% to 95% found just once. This receptor was taken from an adult in good health. The V call is TRBV29-1, the J call TRBJ1-2; D is possibly TRBD1 (5 bases). The sample here was peripheral blood, taken on day 0 of AZD1222 vaccination. CDR3 DNA sequence: TGCAGCGCCAGGGAGCTAAACTATGGCTACACCTTC. Translation gives CSARELNYGYTF.